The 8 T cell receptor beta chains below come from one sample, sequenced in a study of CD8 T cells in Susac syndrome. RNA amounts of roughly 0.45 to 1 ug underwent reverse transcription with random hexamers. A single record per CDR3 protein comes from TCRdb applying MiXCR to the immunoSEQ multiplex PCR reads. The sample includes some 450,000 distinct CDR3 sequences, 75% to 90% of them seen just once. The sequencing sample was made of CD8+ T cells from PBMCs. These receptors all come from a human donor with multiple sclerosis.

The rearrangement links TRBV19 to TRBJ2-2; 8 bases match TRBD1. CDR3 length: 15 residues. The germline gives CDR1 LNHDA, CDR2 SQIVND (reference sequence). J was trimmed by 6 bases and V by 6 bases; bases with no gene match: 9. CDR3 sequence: CASSMSTGAPGELFF. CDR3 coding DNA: TGTGCCAGTAGCATGTCGACAGGGGCCCCCGGGGAGCTGTTTTTT.

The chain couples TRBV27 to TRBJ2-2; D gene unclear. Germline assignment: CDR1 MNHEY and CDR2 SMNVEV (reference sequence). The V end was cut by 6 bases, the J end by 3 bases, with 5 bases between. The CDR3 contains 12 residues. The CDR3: CASRGYTGELFF. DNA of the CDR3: TGTGCCAGCAGGGGGTACACCGGGGAGCTGTTTTTT.

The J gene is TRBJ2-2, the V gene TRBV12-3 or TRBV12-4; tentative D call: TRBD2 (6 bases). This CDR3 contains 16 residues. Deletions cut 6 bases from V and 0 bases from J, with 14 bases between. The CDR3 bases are TGTGCCAGCAGCACACCGGGACTCACGAACACCGGGGAGCTGTTTTTT. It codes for CASSTPGLTNTGELFF.

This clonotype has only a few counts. The CDR3 here is CASSDGEQYF. As DNA, the CDR3 is TGTGCCAGCAGTGACGGCGAGCAGTACTTC. The V gene is TRBV6-1, the J gene TRBJ2-7; no clear D. This CDR3 spans 10 amino acids. From germline, CDR1 is MNHNS and CDR2 SASEGT. Between the trimmed V and J ends, which lost 3 bases and 6 bases, there was a span of 3 bases.

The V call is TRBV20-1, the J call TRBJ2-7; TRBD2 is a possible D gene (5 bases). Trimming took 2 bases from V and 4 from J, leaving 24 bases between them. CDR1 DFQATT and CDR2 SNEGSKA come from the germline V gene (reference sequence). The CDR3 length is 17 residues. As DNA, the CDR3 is TGCAGTGCTAGATCGCTCGGTGGCCTAGCAGTTAATTACGAGCAGTACTTC. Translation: CSARSLGGLAVNYEQYF.

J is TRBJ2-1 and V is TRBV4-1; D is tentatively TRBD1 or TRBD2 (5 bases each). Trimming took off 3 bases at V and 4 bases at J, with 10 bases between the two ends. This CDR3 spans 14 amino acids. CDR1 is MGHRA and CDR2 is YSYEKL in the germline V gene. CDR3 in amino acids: CASSQGTGYNEQFF. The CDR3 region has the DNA TGCGCCAGCAGCCAGGGGACGGGATACAATGAGCAGTTCTTC.

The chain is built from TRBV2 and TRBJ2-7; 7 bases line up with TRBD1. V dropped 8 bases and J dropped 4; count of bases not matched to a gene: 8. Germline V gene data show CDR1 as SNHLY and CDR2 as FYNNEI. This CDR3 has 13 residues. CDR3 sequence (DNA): TGTGCCAGCTTAGGTGGGACAGTATACGAGCAGTACTTC. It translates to CASLGGTVYEQYF.

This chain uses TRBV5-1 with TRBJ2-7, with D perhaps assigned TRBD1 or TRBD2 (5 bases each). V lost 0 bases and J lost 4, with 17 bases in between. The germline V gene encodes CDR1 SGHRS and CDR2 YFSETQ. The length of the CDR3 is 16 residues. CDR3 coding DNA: TGCGCCAGCAGCTTGGTAGCAGGGCCGGGGTCTTACGAGCAGTACTTC. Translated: CASSLVAGPGSYEQYF.